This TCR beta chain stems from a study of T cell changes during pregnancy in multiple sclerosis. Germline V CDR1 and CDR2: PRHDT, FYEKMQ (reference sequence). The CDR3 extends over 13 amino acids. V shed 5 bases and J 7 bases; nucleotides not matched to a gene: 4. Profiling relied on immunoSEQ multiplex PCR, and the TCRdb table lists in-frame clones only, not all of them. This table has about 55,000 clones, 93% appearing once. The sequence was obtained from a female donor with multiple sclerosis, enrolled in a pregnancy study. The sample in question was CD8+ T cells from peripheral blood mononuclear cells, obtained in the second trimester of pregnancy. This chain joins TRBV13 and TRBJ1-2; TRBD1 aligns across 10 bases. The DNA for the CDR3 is TGTGCCAGCAGCCGACAGGGGGCGTTTGGCTACACCTTC. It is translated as CASSRQGAFGYTF.